This record covers a single T cell receptor beta chain. The antigen remains undetermined. TCRdb re-analysed the 5' RACE reads in MiXCR, keeping a single row per CDR3 protein. The repertoire has about 340,000 distinct CDR3 sequences, about 15% of them found once; the top ten carry 20% to 25%. The CDR3 length is 16 residues. Trimming shortened V by 5 bases and J by 1 base, and 18 bases separated the two germline ends. Germline CDR1 SGHVS, CDR2 FNYEAQ. The data belong to a study of T-cell memory formation after mild COVID-19. Across the study: The TCR clusters were mostly specific to one donor.

Notes on the study in general: Pre-infection memory held some responding clones, suggesting pre-existing cross-reactive T cells responded.

The origin of this receptor is a man younger than 35 who had mild COVID-19 (a few samples of this study predate the infection). Cell type and time point are not known. Source material: PBMCs or a T cell subset sorted from them (not recorded which). V is TRBV7-6 and J is TRBJ2-7; possibly TRBD1 or TRBD2 for D (6 bases each). The CDR3 sequence is CASSPGAAGLSYEQYF. The CDR3 nucleotides are TGTGCCAGCAGCCCAGGGGCCGCGGGGCTTTCCTACGAGCAGTACTTC.